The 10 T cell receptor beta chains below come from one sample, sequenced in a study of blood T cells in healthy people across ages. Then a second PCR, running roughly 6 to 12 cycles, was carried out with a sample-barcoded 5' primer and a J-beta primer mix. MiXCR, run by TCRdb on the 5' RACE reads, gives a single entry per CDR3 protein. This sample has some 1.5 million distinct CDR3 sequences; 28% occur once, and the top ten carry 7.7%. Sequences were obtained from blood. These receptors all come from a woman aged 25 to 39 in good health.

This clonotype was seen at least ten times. The CDR3 bases are TGCAGCGTTGTTTGGGGGGCGAATGAGCAGTTCTTC. It specifies CSVVWGANEQFF. This chain links TRBV29-1 with TRBJ2-1, with D possibly being TRBD1 or TRBD2 (6 bases each). The germline V gene has CDR1 SQVTM and CDR2 ANQGSEA. The CDR3 is made up of 12 amino acids. V was shortened by 4 bases and J by 7 bases, with 11 bases between the two germline ends.

This chain's CDR3 is CASSLRLDRDEKLFF. The CDR3 coding sequence is TGTGCCAGCAGTTTACGTCTCGACAGGGATGAAAAACTGTTTTTT. The V and J genes are TRBV28 and TRBJ1-4; 7 bases agree with TRBD1. Trimming took 2 bases from V and 6 from J; bases not matched to a gene: 6. Per germline, CDR1 MDHEN and CDR2 SYDVKM. CDR3 length equals 15 residues.

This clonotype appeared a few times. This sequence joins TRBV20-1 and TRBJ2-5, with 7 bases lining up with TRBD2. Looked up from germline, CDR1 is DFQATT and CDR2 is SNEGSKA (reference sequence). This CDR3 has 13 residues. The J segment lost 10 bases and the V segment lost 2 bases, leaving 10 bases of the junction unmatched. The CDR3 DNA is TGCAGTGCTAGACGGTCGCTAGCGGTCCTCCAGTACTTC. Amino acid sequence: CSARRSLAVLQYF.

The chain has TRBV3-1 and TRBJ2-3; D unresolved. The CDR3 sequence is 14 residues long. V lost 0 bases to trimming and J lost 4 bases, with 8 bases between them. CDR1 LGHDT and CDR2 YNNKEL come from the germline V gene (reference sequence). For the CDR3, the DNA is TGTGCCAGCAGCCAAGATCACGCTGCAGATACGCAGTATTTT. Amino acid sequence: CASSQDHAADTQYF.

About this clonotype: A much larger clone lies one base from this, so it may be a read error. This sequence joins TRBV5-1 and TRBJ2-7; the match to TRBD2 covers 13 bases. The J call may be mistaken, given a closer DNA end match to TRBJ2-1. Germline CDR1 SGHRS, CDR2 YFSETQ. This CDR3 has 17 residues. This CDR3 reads CASSPEKGLAGIYEQFF. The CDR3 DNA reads TGCGCCAGCAGCCCTGAAAAGGGACTAGCGGGAATCTACGAGCAGTTCTTC.

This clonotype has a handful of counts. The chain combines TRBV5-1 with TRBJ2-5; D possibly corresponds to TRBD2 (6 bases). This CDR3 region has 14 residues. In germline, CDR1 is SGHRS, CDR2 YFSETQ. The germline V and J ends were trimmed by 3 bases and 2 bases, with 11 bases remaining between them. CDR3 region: CASSSAGQQETQYF. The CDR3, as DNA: TGCGCCAGCAGCTCAGCGGGCCAGCAAGAGACCCAGTACTTC.

DNA for the CDR3: TGTGCCAGTGGCCCGGACAGGGGGGGCTACAATGAGCAGTTCTTC. It yields the protein CASGPDRGGYNEQFF. The rearrangement uses TRBV19 and TRBJ2-1, with 10 bases lining up with TRBD1. The germline CDR1 and CDR2 sequences are LNHDA and SQIVND (reference sequence). The length of the CDR3 is 15 residues. V shed 8 bases and J 3 bases; nucleotides not matched to a gene: 7.

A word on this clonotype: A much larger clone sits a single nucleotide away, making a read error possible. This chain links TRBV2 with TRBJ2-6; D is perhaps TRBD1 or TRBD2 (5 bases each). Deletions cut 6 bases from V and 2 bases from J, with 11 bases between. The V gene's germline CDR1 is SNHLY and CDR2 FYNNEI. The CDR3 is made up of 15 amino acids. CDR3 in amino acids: CASSFEGTGANVLTF. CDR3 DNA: TGTGCCAGCAGCTTCGAGGGGACTGGGGCCAACGTCCTGACTTTC.

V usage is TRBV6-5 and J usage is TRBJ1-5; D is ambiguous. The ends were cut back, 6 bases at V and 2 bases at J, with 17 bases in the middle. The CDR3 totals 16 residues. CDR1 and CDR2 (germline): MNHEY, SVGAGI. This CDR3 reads CASRKIVVGGNQPQHF. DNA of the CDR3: TGTGCCAGCAGGAAAATTGTTGTGGGAGGCAATCAGCCCCAGCATTTT.

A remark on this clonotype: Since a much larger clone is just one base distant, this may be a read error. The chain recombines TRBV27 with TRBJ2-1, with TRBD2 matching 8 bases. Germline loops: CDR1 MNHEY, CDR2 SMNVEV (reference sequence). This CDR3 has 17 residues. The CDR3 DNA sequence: TGTGCCAGCAGTTTAGTCCCAGGCGGGGGGTCTGGGGATGAGCGGTTCTTC. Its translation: CASSLVPGGGSGDERFF.